The 25 T cell receptor beta chains presented below share a single source sample, sequenced in a study of T cell responses to AZD1222 COVID-19 vaccine. Generated by immunoSEQ multiplex PCR, the TCRdb table keeps only in-frame clones and is missing some. The repertoire holds tens of thousands of clones, with 87% as singletons. This sample comprised peripheral blood, obtained 28 days after the second AZD1222 dose. Receptors were obtained from an adult who received the AZD1222 COVID-19 vaccine.

The V gene is TRBV7-2, the J gene TRBJ1-4, with D possibly TRBD1 on 5 matching bases. CDR1 is SGHTA, CDR2 FQGNSA, per germline. This CDR3 region has 15 residues. Trimming took 6 bases from V and 3 from J, leaving 14 bases between them. CDR3 loop: CASRTGGSPNEKLFF. CDR3 coding DNA: TGTGCCAGCAGGACGGGGGGGTCCCCTAATGAAAAACTGTTTTTT. Combining the CDR3 with reference TRBV7-2 and TRBJ1-4 gives the whole variable domain GAGVSQSPSNKVTEKGKDVELRCDPISGHTALYWYRQSLGQGLEFLIYFQGNSAPDKSGLPSDRFSAERTGGSVSTLTIQRTQQEDSAVYLCASRTGGSPNEKLFFGSGTQLSVL.

The chain joins TRBV19 to TRBJ1-3; D call uncertain. CDR3 size: 16 residues. V lost 7 bases to trimming and J lost 0 bases, with 16 bases between them. Germline V gives CDR1 LNHDA, CDR2 SQIVND (reference sequence). CDR3 DNA sequence: TGTGCCAGTACCGCCGATAGACTCTACTCTGGAAACACCATATATTTT. This gives the protein CASTADRLYSGNTIYF.

V usage is TRBV11-2 and J usage is TRBJ2-7; D not certain. Germline loops: CDR1 SGHAT, CDR2 FQNNGV. The V gene lost 1 base and the J gene lost 6 bases, with 1 base spanning the gap. The CDR3 loop spans 10 amino acids. CDR3 DNA sequence: TGTGCCAGCAGCTTAGTCGAGCAGTACTTC. It yields the protein CASSLVEQYF.

This clone was seen a single time. This chain links TRBV5-1 with TRBJ2-5, with D possibly TRBD1 on 6 matching bases. The germline CDR1 and CDR2 sequences are SGHRS and YFSETQ. V was pared by 5 bases and J by 1 base, with 15 bases between. The CDR3 is made up of 15 amino acids. The CDR3 region is CASRPNTGTQETQYF. CDR3 bases: TGCGCCAGCAGACCAAACACAGGGACCCAAGAGACCCAGTACTTC.

The chain uses TRBV24-1 and TRBJ1-1, with D tentatively TRBD1 (6 bases). CDR1 is KGHDR and CDR2 is SFDVKD in the germline V gene. This CDR3 region has 15 residues. Trimming took 4 bases from V and 1 from J, leaving 12 bases between them. CDR3 sequence (DNA): TGTGCCACCAGTGACGCCGGGACACCGAACACTGAAGCTTTCTTT. It is translated as CATSDAGTPNTEAFF.

The chain couples TRBV4-1 to TRBJ1-2; tentative D call: TRBD1 (6 bases). V was trimmed by 0 bases and J by 7 bases, leaving 9 bases between them. This CDR3 has 13 amino acids. Germline V gene sequence: CDR1 MGHRA, CDR2 YSYEKL. In DNA form, the CDR3 reads TGCGCCAGCAGCCAAGAACAGGGTTTTGGCTACACCTTC. It yields the protein CASSQEQGFGYTF.

The rearrangement uses TRBV18 and TRBJ1-2; tentatively, D is TRBD1 (6 bases). The ends were cut back, 5 bases at V and 4 bases at J, with 11 bases in the middle. CDR3 size: 13 residues. Germline V gene data show CDR1 as KGHSH and CDR2 as LQKENI. The CDR3 spells CASSRDITYGYTF. The CDR3 DNA sequence: TGTGCCAGCTCAAGGGACATCACCTATGGCTACACCTTC.

The J gene is TRBJ1-1, the V gene TRBV14; unclear D gene. The CDR3 loop spans 14 amino acids. Trimming cost V 6 bases and J 0 bases, with 11 bases left between them. The germline gives CDR1 SGHDN, CDR2 FVKESK. CDR3 amino acids: CASSWEGLNTEAFF. The CDR3 nucleotides are TGTGCCAGCAGTTGGGAGGGCTTGAACACTGAAGCTTTCTTT.

The genes are TRBV5-6 and TRBJ2-2, with 9 bases aligning to TRBD1. Trimming took 3 bases from V and 6 from J; bases not matched to a gene: 9. Per germline, CDR1 SGHDT and CDR2 YYEEEE. The CDR3 is 16 amino acids. CDR3 sequence reads: CASSSPGTGIPGELFF. The CDR3, as DNA: TGTGCCAGCAGCTCCCCCGGGACAGGGATTCCCGGGGAGCTGTTTTTT.

The chain employs TRBV2 and TRBJ1-6; the match to TRBD1 covers 11 bases. The CDR3 is 15 amino acids. Germline trimming cut 6 bases from V and 9 bases from J; bases unmatched to any gene: 7. Germline loops: CDR1 SNHLY, CDR2 FYNNEI. The CDR3 region has the DNA TGTGCCAGCAGGATAGGGACAGGGGGTGGTTCACCCCTCCACTTT. It specifies CASRIGTGGGSPLHF. The whole variable domain, remainder taken from reference TRBV2 and TRBJ1-6, is EPEVTQTPSHQVTQMGQEVILRCVPISNHLYFYWYRQILGQKVEFLVSFYNNEISEKSEIFDDQFSVERPDGSNFTLKIRSTKLEDSAMYFCASRIGTGGGSPLHFGNGTRLTVT.

V gene TRBV7-9 combines with J gene TRBJ2-1; D is unclear. Germline-derived CDR1 and CDR2 are SEHNR and FQNEAQ (reference sequence). This CDR3 has 15 amino acids. Between the trimmed V and J ends, which lost 5 bases and 5 bases, there was a span of 16 bases. Here the CDR3 DNA reads TGTGCCAGCAGCACAGACCCTTTTGAGCACAATGAGCAGTTCTTC. Translation gives CASSTDPFEHNEQFF.

The chain recombines TRBV9 with TRBJ2-7, with 8 bases fitting TRBD2. V dropped 0 bases and J dropped 1; count of bases not matched to a gene: 9. From germline, CDR1 is SGDLS and CDR2 YYNGEE. The CDR3 has 17 amino acids. CDR3 sequence (DNA): TGTGCCAGCAGCGTAGGGGCCGCGGGAGGTATTTCCTACGAGCAGTACTTC. Translated: CASSVGAAGGISYEQYF. Complete variable domain (other parts from reference TRBV9 and TRBJ2-7): DSGVTQTPKHLITATGQRVTLRCSPRSGDLSVYWYQQSLDQGLQFLIQYYNGEERAKGNILERFSAQQFPDLHSELNLSSLELGDSALYFCASSVGAAGGISYEQYFGPGTRLTVT.

The chain uses TRBV6-1 and TRBJ1-5, with a possible D match to TRBD1 (6 bases). V was cut by 2 bases and J by 6 bases, with 17 bases left in between. CDR3 size: 16 residues. Germline V gene data show CDR1 as MNHNS and CDR2 as SASEGT. The DNA of the CDR3 is TGTGCCAGCAGTGAATCTAGAAGCGGGGGCCTTCAGCCCCAGCATTTT. As protein: CASSESRSGGLQPQHF.

The chain recombines TRBV11-3 with TRBJ1-2; D ambiguous. Trimming shortened V by 1 base and J by 3 bases, and 9 bases separated the two germline ends. The CDR3 has 14 amino acids. Germline lookup yields CDR1 SGHNT and CDR2 YENEEA. As DNA, the CDR3 is TGTGCCAGCAGCTTAGCCATCAGTTACTATGGCTACACCTTC. Amino acid sequence: CASSLAISYYGYTF. Using reference TRBV11-3 and TRBJ1-2 for the parts outside the CDR3, the full variable domain is EAGVVQSPRYKIIEKKQPVAFWCNPISGHNTLYWYLQNLGQGPELLIRYENEEAVDDSQLPKDRFSAERLKGVDSTLKIQPAELGDSAVYLCASSLAISYYGYTFGSGTRLTVV.

The chain carries TRBV7-9 and TRBJ1-5, with D perhaps TRBD1 (6 bases). The V gene's germline CDR1 is SEHNR and CDR2 FQNEAQ (reference sequence). The length of the CDR3 is 16 residues. V was pared by 2 bases and J by 7 bases, with 18 bases between. The CDR3 bases are TGTGCCAGCAGCTTATTGATGGACAGCCGGGAACAGCCCCAGCATTTT. Residues: CASSLLMDSREQPQHF. Looking up the rest from reference TRBV7-9 and TRBJ1-5 gives the full variable domain: DTGVSQNPRHKITKRGQNVTFRCDPISEHNRLYWYRQTLGQGPEFLTYFQNEAQLEKSRLLSDRFSAERPKGSFSTLEIQRTEQGDSAMYLCASSLLMDSREQPQHFGDGTRLSIL.

The CDR3 coding sequence is TGTGCCAGAAGCTTGCTCCGGACAGTAACGTTAAACTTCTATGGCTACACCTTC. Encoded protein: CARSLLRTVTLNFYGYTF. This rearrangement joins TRBV5-3 to TRBJ1-2, with a possible D match to TRBD1 (6 bases). TRBV5-3 is an ORF; its function is uncertain. The V gene lost 1 base and the J gene lost 4 bases, with 23 bases spanning the gap. CDR3 length: 18 amino acids.

This rearrangement joins TRBV10-2 to TRBJ1-1; D is perhaps TRBD1 (6 bases). Germline V lookup: CDR1 WSHSY, CDR2 SAAADI. The CDR3 is 13 amino acids. V was pared by 8 bases and J by 5 bases, with 15 bases between. The CDR3 reads CASSNGGRTEAFF. CDR3 nucleotides: TGCGCCAGCTCCAACGGGGGCAGAACTGAAGCTTTCTTT.

The chain has TRBV7-9 and TRBJ1-5; no definite D call. The CDR3 extends over 12 amino acids. V was cut by 0 bases and J by 7 bases, with 4 bases left in between. The germline V gene has CDR1 SEHNR and CDR2 FQNEAQ (reference sequence). The CDR3 sequence: CASSLAEQPQHF. DNA for the CDR3: TGTGCCAGCAGCTTAGCCGAGCAGCCCCAGCATTTT.

This clone was seen a few times. The chain recombines TRBV2 with TRBJ1-3; weak D call: TRBD1 (5 bases). Germline-derived CDR1 and CDR2 are SNHLY and FYNNEI. The CDR3 has 15 amino acids. V was cut by 2 bases and J by 6 bases, with 14 bases left in between. CDR3 bases: TGTGCCAGCAGTGAACAGGGCCTCAGCGAAAACACCATATATTTT. Translating it yields CASSEQGLSENTIYF.

The chain carries TRBV6-2 or TRBV6-3 and TRBJ2-5; 10 nucleotides line up with TRBD2. The V and J ends lost 5 bases and 1 base, in that order; junction bases with no gene match: 7. The CDR3 has 16 residues. CDR1 is MNHEY and CDR2 is SVGEGT in the germline V gene. The CDR3 spells CASSPPLAGAQETQYF. In DNA form, the CDR3 reads TGTGCCAGCAGTCCCCCTCTAGCGGGAGCCCAAGAGACCCAGTACTTC.

The rearrangement links TRBV7-9 to TRBJ1-2, with D unclear. Trimming cost V 5 bases and J 8 bases, with 12 bases left between them. The CDR3 spans 12 residues. The V gene's germline CDR1 is SEHNR and CDR2 FQNEAQ (reference sequence). CDR3 amino acids: CASSREEAGYTF. In DNA, the CDR3 is TGTGCCAGCAGCCGAGAGGAAGCGGGCTACACCTTC.

This clone showed up just a few times. This CDR3 is also generated by other DNA sequences in the sample. This chain joins TRBV19 and TRBJ2-1, with TRBD2 as a possible D gene (6 bases). V gave up 1 base and J gave up 9 bases, with 7 bases separating them. Germline V gene data show CDR1 as LNHDA and CDR2 as SQIVND (reference sequence). CDR3 length: 12 residues. CDR3 amino acids: CASSIGGGEQFF. CDR3 bases: TGTGCCAGTAGTATAGGGGGAGGTGAGCAGTTCTTC.

V usage is TRBV9 and J usage is TRBJ2-7, with 9 bases lining up with TRBD1. Germline V lookup: CDR1 SGDLS, CDR2 YYNGEE. The V and J ends lost 4 bases and 2 bases, in that order; junction bases with no gene match: 7. The CDR3 runs 15 residues. The CDR3 spells CASSTRTGAAYEQYF. CDR3 nucleotides: TGTGCCAGCAGCACCCGGACAGGGGCAGCCTACGAGCAGTACTTC.

This chain links TRBV10-2 with TRBJ1-5; a possible D gene is TRBD1 (6 bases). This CDR3 is 13 amino acids long. Germline CDR1 WSHSY, CDR2 SAAADI. Between the trimmed V and J ends, which lost 7 bases and 9 bases, there was a span of 16 bases. The CDR3 sequence is CASTNREAMPQHF. In DNA form, the CDR3 reads TGCGCCAGCACGAACAGGGAGGCAATGCCCCAGCATTTT.

The chain has TRBV19 and TRBJ2-7, with D possibly TRBD2 on 6 matching bases. The CDR3 has 12 amino acids. Deletions cut 4 bases from V and 5 bases from J, with 9 bases between. CDR1 and CDR2 from the germline V gene are LNHDA and SQIVND (reference sequence). CDR3 region: CASSRGLHEQYF. The CDR3 DNA reads TGTGCCAGTAGTAGGGGACTCCACGAGCAGTACTTC.